This TCR beta chain is drawn from a study of blood T cell repertoires in COVID-19. On the study more broadly: COVID-19 samples collected from the United States, Italy and Spain covered acute and convalescent phases. T cells, B-cell-depleted T cells, or PBMCs provided the cDNA or gDNA that served as material.

Original processing notes: Nucleated cell counts were estimated from reference gene primer amplification. TCRdb's copy holds only in-frame clones and misses some; the assay was immunoSEQ multiplex PCR. That table furnishes V, J and clone size, whereas the DNA furnished D and trimming. Of around 220,000 clones in the sample, over 80% were seen once. This sequence originates from a human donor in a cohort sampled during active COVID-19. The sample taken for sequencing was peripheral blood.

The CDR3 DNA follows: TGTGCCAGCAGCGTAGGCGGCGGGACTAATGAAAAACTGTTTTTT. This sequence encodes CASSVGGGTNEKLFF. This rearrangement joins TRBV9 to TRBJ1-4; D uncertain. The CDR3 runs to 15 residues. V was trimmed by 0 bases and J by 2 bases, leaving 8 bases between them. Per germline, CDR1 SGDLS and CDR2 YYNGEE.